This entry lists 2 T cell receptor beta chains sequenced from one sample in a study of control samples from healthy donors and cancer patients. Method: immunoSEQ multiplex PCR; TCRdb's copy keeps in-frame clones and lacks some. The sample lists some 56,000 clones; 85% to 95% were seen once. Sequencing input: blood. The receptors come from a young man in good health.

This rearrangement joins TRBV6-6 to TRBJ1-2; tentative D call: TRBD1 (5 bases). This CDR3 comprises 13 residues. Germline V gene data show CDR1 as MNHNY and CDR2 as SVGAGI (reference sequence). Trimming removed 6 bases at V and 3 bases at J, with 11 bases between. The CDR3 protein is CASRESGDYGYTF. CDR3 DNA sequence: TGTGCCAGCAGGGAGTCGGGGGACTATGGCTACACCTTC.

J is TRBJ2-1 and V is TRBV4-3; D is perhaps TRBD2 (6 bases). The V and J ends lost 0 bases and 10 bases respectively, with 7 bases between them. Germline V CDR1 and CDR2: LGHNA, YSLEER. The CDR3 has 12 amino acids. The CDR3 DNA follows: TGCGCCAGCAGCCAAGAACGGGGGGAGCAGTTCTTC. Its translation is CASSQERGEQFF.